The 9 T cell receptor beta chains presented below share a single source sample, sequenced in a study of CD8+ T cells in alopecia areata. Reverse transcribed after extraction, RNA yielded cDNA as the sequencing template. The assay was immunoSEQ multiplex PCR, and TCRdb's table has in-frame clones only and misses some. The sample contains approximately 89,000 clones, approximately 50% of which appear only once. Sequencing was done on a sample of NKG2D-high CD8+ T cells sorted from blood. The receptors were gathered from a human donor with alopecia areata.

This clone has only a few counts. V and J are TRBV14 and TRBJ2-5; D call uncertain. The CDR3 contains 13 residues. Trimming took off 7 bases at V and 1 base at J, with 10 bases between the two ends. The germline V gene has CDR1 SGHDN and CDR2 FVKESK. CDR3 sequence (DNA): TGTGCCAGCAACCCACTTTTCCAAGAGACCCAGTACTTC. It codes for CASNPLFQETQYF.

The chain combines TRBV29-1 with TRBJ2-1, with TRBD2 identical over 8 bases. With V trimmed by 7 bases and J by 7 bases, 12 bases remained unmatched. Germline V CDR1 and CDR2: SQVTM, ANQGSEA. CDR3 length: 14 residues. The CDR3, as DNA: TGCAGCGCGACCGGGGCGGGAGGTAGAAATGAGCAGTTCTTC. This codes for CSATGAGGRNEQFF.

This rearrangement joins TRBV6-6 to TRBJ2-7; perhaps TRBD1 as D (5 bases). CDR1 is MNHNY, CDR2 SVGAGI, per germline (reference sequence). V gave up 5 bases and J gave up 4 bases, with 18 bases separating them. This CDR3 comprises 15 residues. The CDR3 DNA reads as TGTGCCAGCAGTCCCCAGGGCGCCGAACTTTACGAGCAGTACTTC. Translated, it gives CASSPQGAELYEQYF.

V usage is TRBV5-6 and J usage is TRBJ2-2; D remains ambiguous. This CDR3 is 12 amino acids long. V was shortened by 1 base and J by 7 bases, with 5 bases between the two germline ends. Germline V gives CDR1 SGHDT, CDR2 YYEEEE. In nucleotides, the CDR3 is TGTGCCAGCAGCTTGATGAACGGGGAGCTGTTTTTT. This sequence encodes CASSLMNGELFF.

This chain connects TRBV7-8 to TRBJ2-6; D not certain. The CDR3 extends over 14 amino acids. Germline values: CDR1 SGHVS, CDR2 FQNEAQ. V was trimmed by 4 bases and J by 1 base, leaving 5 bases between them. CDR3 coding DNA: TGTGCCAGCAGCTCCACTTCTGGGGCCAACGTCCTGACTTTC. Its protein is CASSSTSGANVLTF.

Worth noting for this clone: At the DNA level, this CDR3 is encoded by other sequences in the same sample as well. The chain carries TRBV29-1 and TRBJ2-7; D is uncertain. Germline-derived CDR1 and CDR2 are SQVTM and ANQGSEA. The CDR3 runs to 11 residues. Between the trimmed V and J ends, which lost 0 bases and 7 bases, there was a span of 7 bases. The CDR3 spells CSVEDLGEQYF. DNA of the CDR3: TGCAGCGTTGAAGATTTGGGGGAGCAGTACTTC.

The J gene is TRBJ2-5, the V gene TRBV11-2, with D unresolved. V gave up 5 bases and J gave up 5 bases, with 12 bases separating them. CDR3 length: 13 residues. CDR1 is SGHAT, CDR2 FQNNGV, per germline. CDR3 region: CASSAEVPETQYF. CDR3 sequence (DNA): TGTGCCAGCAGCGCCGAGGTCCCCGAGACCCAGTACTTC.

The CDR3 is CASSQEAEGHTDTQYF. CDR3 sequence (DNA): TGCGCCAGCAGCCAAGAGGCGGAGGGGCACACAGATACGCAGTATTTT. The J gene is TRBJ2-3, the V gene TRBV4-3; D is possibly TRBD2 (6 bases). The CDR3 sequence is 16 residues long. Per the germline V gene, CDR1 is LGHNA and CDR2 is YSLEER. V was cut by 0 bases and J by 2 bases, with 12 bases left in between.

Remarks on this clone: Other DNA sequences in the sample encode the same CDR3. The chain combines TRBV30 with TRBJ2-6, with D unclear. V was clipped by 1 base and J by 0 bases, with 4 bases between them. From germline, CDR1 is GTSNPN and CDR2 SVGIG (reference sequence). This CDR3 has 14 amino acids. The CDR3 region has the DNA TGTGCCTGGAGTGGAGGCTCTGGGGCCAACGTCCTGACTTTC. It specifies CAWSGGSGANVLTF.